These 29 T cell receptor beta chains were all obtained from the same sample, sequenced in a study of blood T cell repertoires in COVID-19. Profiled with immunoSEQ multiplex PCR; TCRdb holds only in-frame clones, not every one. The sample yields about 210,000 clones, about four fifths seen once. Sequenced: peripheral blood. These receptors came from a woman between 35 and 50 years old with acute or convalescent COVID-19.

This sequence joins TRBV11-2 and TRBJ2-7; no clear D. The CDR3 consists of 12 residues. Germline V lookup: CDR1 SGHAT, CDR2 FQNNGV. Trimming took 5 bases from V and 2 from J, leaving 7 bases between them. CDR3 DNA sequence: TGTGCCAGCAGCCTTAGCCCCTACGAGCAGTACTTC. Translating it yields CASSLSPYEQYF.

The table lists this clone with a count of one. This rearrangement joins TRBV4-2 to TRBJ1-5; no firm D call. The CDR3 totals 16 residues. Germline CDR1 reads LGHNA; CDR2 reads YNFKEQ. V dropped 4 bases and J dropped 9 bases, with 22 bases sitting between them. CDR3 nucleotide sequence: TGTGCCAGCAGCCTAGCACTCGAAAGACCGCCTCGGCCCCAGCATTTT. This translates into CASSLALERPPRPQHF.

The V gene is TRBV15, the J gene TRBJ2-2; 14 nucleotides match TRBD2. The CDR3 is 20 amino acids. The ends lost 3 bases at V and 5 bases at J; junction bases unmatched: 14. CDR1 and CDR2 from the germline V gene are LNHNV and YYDKDF (reference sequence). CDR3 residues: CATSREPGLAGVSRTGELFF. CDR3 coding DNA: TGTGCCACCAGCAGGGAACCGGGACTAGCGGGAGTTAGTAGAACCGGGGAGCTGTTTTTT.

V gene TRBV6-2 or TRBV6-3 combines with J gene TRBJ1-2; 7 bases align to TRBD1. The V segment lost 2 bases and the J segment 2 bases; nucleotides outside the gene matches: 2. CDR1 MNHEY and CDR2 SVGEGT come from the germline V gene. CDR3 length: 14 residues. In DNA form, the CDR3 reads TGTGCCAGCAGTTACCTGACAGGGAACTATGGCTACACCTTC. Protein sequence: CASSYLTGNYGYTF.

CDR3 in amino acids: CASSETGSLYGYTF. The DNA for the CDR3 is TGTGCCAGCAGCGAAACAGGCTCCCTCTATGGCTACACCTTC. The chain recombines TRBV9 with TRBJ1-2, with a possible D match to TRBD1 (5 bases). Germline CDR1 and CDR2: SGDLS and YYNGEE. The V end was cut by 3 bases, the J end by 4 bases, with 13 bases between. The CDR3 spans 14 residues. The entire variable domain, with the rest obtained from reference TRBV9 and TRBJ1-2, is as follows: DSGVTQTPKHLITATGQRVTLRCSPRSGDLSVYWYQQSLDQGLQFLIQYYNGEERAKGNILERFSAQQFPDLHSELNLSSLELGDSALYFCASSETGSLYGYTFGSGTRLTVV.

The chain uses TRBV18 and TRBJ1-1, with D unclear. Germline values: CDR1 KGHSH, CDR2 LQKENI. V was trimmed by 1 base and J by 1 base, leaving 10 bases between them. This CDR3 comprises 15 residues. The CDR3 spells CASSPQPTPNTEAFF. DNA of the CDR3: TGTGCCAGCTCACCACAGCCCACCCCGAACACTGAAGCTTTCTTT.

This sequence joins TRBV7-8 and TRBJ2-7, with D possibly TRBD1 on 5 matching bases. V lost 4 bases and J 1 base, leaving 17 bases between the germline ends. Germline V gene lookup returns CDR1 SGHVS and CDR2 FQNEAQ. The CDR3 runs 16 residues. The DNA for the CDR3 is TGTGCCAGCAGCTCCGAAAGGAGACAGAATTCCTACGAGCAGTACTTC. Protein: CASSSERRQNSYEQYF.

The gene calls are TRBV9 and TRBJ2-2; 9 nucleotides match TRBD1. Germline V gene data show CDR1 as SGDLS and CDR2 as YYNGEE. This CDR3 contains 19 residues. The ends lost 0 bases at V and 0 bases at J; junction bases unmatched: 9. The DNA for the CDR3 is TGTGCCAGCAGCGTAGGAGGGACAGGGTGGAGGGCGAACACCGGGGAGCTGTTTTTT. Protein: CASSVGGTGWRANTGELFF. The whole variable domain, filled in from reference TRBV9 and TRBJ2-2, reads DSGVTQTPKHLITATGQRVTLRCSPRSGDLSVYWYQQSLDQGLQFLIQYYNGEERAKGNILERFSAQQFPDLHSELNLSSLELGDSALYFCASSVGGTGWRANTGELFFGEGSRLTVL.

CDR3 DNA sequence: TGTGCCAGCAGTGAAGCGGGAGACTCCTACAATGAGCAGTTCTTC. Translation: CASSEAGDSYNEQFF. The rearrangement uses TRBV25-1 and TRBJ2-1; 7 bases agree with TRBD2. Trimming at V came to 2 bases and at J to 0 bases, leaving 1 base not matched to a gene. This CDR3 is 15 amino acids long. Germline V gene sequence: CDR1 MGHDK, CDR2 SYGVNS.

The V call is TRBV24-1, the J call TRBJ1-5, with 7 bases identical to TRBD1. Germline V gene data show CDR1 as KGHDR and CDR2 as SFDVKD. The V gene end was trimmed by 0 bases and the J gene end by 15 bases; junction bases not matched to a gene: 4. The CDR3 is 12 amino acids. The CDR3, as DNA: TGTGCCACCAGTGATTTGACAGGGGAAAGGCATTTT. It codes for CATSDLTGERHF.

V is TRBV18 and J is TRBJ2-7, with a possible D match to TRBD1 (5 bases). Trimming shortened V by 4 bases and J by 3 bases, and 13 bases separated the two germline ends. The CDR3 has 14 residues. CDR1 is KGHSH, CDR2 LQKENI, per germline. The CDR3: CASSLTLDSYEQYF. CDR3 nucleotide sequence: TGTGCCAGCTCACTCACCCTCGACAGCTACGAGCAGTACTTC.

This clone was picked up one time. The chain carries TRBV12-3 or TRBV12-4 and TRBJ2-5, with D possibly matching TRBD2 (6 bases). The CDR3 totals 13 residues. Trimming took 2 bases from V and 4 from J, leaving 8 bases between them. The CDR3 nucleotides read TGTGCCAGCAGTTTAAGGGGAGGAGAGACCCAGTACTTC. The encoded protein is CASSLRGGETQYF.

The chain uses TRBV14 and TRBJ2-7; a weak D match, TRBD1 (5 bases). V shed 1 base and J shed 3 bases, with 16 bases lying between them. The CDR3 has 16 amino acids. CDR1 is SGHDN, CDR2 FVKESK, per germline. Written as DNA, the CDR3 is TGTGCCAGCAGCCAAGGGGAAACCAGGGCGGACTACGAGCAGTACTTC. Translating it yields CASSQGETRADYEQYF.

This clone has a single count. The chain combines TRBV11-2 with TRBJ1-2; 9 nucleotides line up with TRBD1. CDR1 is SGHAT and CDR2 is FQNNGV in the germline V gene. The length of the CDR3 is 13 residues. V was pared by 4 bases and J by 8 bases, with 5 bases of the junction left unmatched. The CDR3 here is CASSWAGTGGYTF. The CDR3 DNA reads as TGTGCCAGCAGCTGGGCCGGGACAGGGGGCTACACCTTC.

The chain couples TRBV6-1 to TRBJ1-6; TRBD1 might be the D (6 bases). The CDR3 is 15 residues long. In germline, CDR1 is MNHNS, CDR2 SASEGT. The V end was cut by 1 base, the J end by 7 bases, with 11 bases between. CDR3 bases: TGTGCCAGCAGTGAAGATTGGGGGCCAAATTCACCCCTCCACTTT. Translating it yields CASSEDWGPNSPLHF.

The chain's CDR3 is CASSVVAGINTIYF. CDR3 in DNA: TGTGCCAGCAGCGTAGTAGCAGGGATTAACACCATATATTTT. The V call is TRBV9, the J call TRBJ1-3; possible D gene TRBD1, 5 bases. There are 14 residues in the CDR3. Looked up from germline, CDR1 is SGDLS and CDR2 is YYNGEE. Trimming removed 0 bases from V and 7 bases from J, with 11 bases in between.

In this sample, this clone turned up once. The chain carries TRBV6-4 and TRBJ2-1, with 8 positions matching TRBD1. Unmatched junction bases numbered 0, after V lost 3 bases and J lost 2 bases. Germline assignment: CDR1 MRHNA and CDR2 SNTAGT. The length of the CDR3 is 14 residues. CDR3 loop: CASSEQGAYNEQFF. In DNA, the CDR3 is TGTGCCAGCAGTGAACAGGGGGCCTACAATGAGCAGTTCTTC.

V and J are TRBV19 and TRBJ1-1; D possibly corresponds to TRBD1 (5 bases). There are 16 residues in the CDR3. The V gene's germline CDR1 is LNHDA and CDR2 SQIVND (reference sequence). The V end was cut by 6 bases, the J end by 1 base, with 18 bases between. The CDR3 is CASSPLLRGRNTEAFF. As DNA, the CDR3 is TGTGCCAGTAGCCCTCTTTTACGGGGGAGGAACACTGAAGCTTTCTTT. Together with reference TRBV19 and TRBJ1-1, the CDR3 gives the full variable domain: DGGITQSPKYLFRKEGQNVTLSCEQNLNHDAMYWYRQDPGQGLRLIYYSQIVNDFQKGDIAEGYSVSREKKESFPLTVTSAQKNPTAFYLCASSPLLRGRNTEAFFGQGTRLTVV.

J is TRBJ2-7 and V is TRBV6-5; 12 nucleotides align to TRBD2. Looked up from germline, CDR1 is MNHEY and CDR2 is SVGAGI. V gave up 2 bases and J gave up 4 bases; unmatched junction bases: 6. The CDR3 totals 16 residues. The CDR3 DNA reads TGTGCCAGCAGTTACGGACTAGCGGGACGGGGTTACGAGCAGTACTTC. Encoded protein: CASSYGLAGRGYEQYF.

The chain employs TRBV12-5 and TRBJ1-3; D remains ambiguous. V lost 3 bases, J lost 4 bases, and 10 bases lay in between. The CDR3 is 14 amino acids. Germline values: CDR1 LGHNT, CDR2 FRNRAP. The CDR3 loop is CASGFPPPGNTIYF. The CDR3 DNA follows: TGTGCTAGTGGTTTCCCTCCCCCCGGAAACACCATATATTTT. The full variable domain, in which reference TRBV12-5 and TRBJ1-3 provide the parts outside the CDR3, is DARVTQTPRHKVTEMGQEVTMRCQPILGHNTVFWYRQTMMQGLELLAYFRNRAPLDDSGMPKDRFSAEMPDATLATLKIQPSEPRDSAVYFCASGFPPPGNTIYFGEGSWLTVV.

Only one count was recorded for this clone. The chain couples TRBV5-4 to TRBJ1-1; D is uncertain. This CDR3 has 13 amino acids. Germline CDR1 SGHNT, CDR2 YYREEE (reference sequence). V was trimmed by 2 bases and J by 0 bases, leaving 5 bases between them. The CDR3 sequence is CASSLSVNTEAFF. The CDR3 DNA reads TGTGCCAGCAGCTTATCTGTGAACACTGAAGCTTTCTTT.

This chain's CDR3 is CASSTSGGGFGEQYF. The CDR3 DNA follows: TGTGCCAGTAGTACATCAGGCGGGGGGTTCGGAGAGCAGTACTTC. The chain is built from TRBV19 and TRBJ2-7, with 8 bases identical to TRBD2. CDR1 is LNHDA, CDR2 SQIVND, per germline (reference sequence). Trimming took 4 bases from V and 7 from J; bases not matched to a gene: 12. CDR3 length equals 15 residues.

The rearrangement links TRBV18 to TRBJ2-5; TRBD1 matches 9 bases. The CDR3 has 15 residues. CDR1 is KGHSH, CDR2 LQKENI, per germline. J gave up 5 bases and V 6 bases, and 10 bases lay outside the gene matches. The CDR3 nucleotides are TGTGCCAGCTCCGAACAGGGGGCGCGAGGGGAGACCCAGTACTTC. Residues: CASSEQGARGETQYF.

A few counts support this clone. The rearrangement joins TRBV5-1 to TRBJ2-6; no firm D call. V was cut by 3 bases and J by 0 bases, with 4 bases left in between. CDR3 length: 14 residues. Germline loops: CDR1 SGHRS, CDR2 YFSETQ. The CDR3 coding sequence is TGCGCCAGCAGCTCTACCTCTGGGGCCAACGTCCTGACTTTC. Its protein product is CASSSTSGANVLTF.

V is TRBV5-1 and J is TRBJ1-3; D is perhaps TRBD1 (6 bases). The CDR3 is 15 residues long. V was trimmed by 4 bases and J by 0 bases, leaving 11 bases between them. Per germline, CDR1 SGHRS and CDR2 YFSETQ. The CDR3 coding sequence is TGCGCCAGCAGCCCCACAGGGAACTCTGGAAACACCATATATTTT. Protein: CASSPTGNSGNTIYF.

This clone has a single count. This chain connects TRBV14 to TRBJ2-7; D is uncertain. CDR3 length equals 13 residues. The V end lost 4 bases, the J end lost 5 bases, and 12 bases lay between the germline ends. Looked up from germline, CDR1 is SGHDN and CDR2 is FVKESK. Here the CDR3 DNA reads TGTGCCAGCAGCCCAGGTATTTGGAACGAGCAGTACTTC. It codes for CASSPGIWNEQYF.

The CDR3 region is CASTLSFQGEQFF. In DNA, the CDR3 is TGTGCCAGCACCTTATCTTTCCAGGGAGAGCAGTTCTTC. The chain couples TRBV5-8 to TRBJ2-1; weak D call: TRBD1 (5 bases). Per the germline V gene, CDR1 is SGHTS and CDR2 is YDEGEE. This CDR3 has 13 residues. V lost 6 bases, J lost 10 bases, and 17 bases lay in between. Combining the CDR3 with reference TRBV5-8 and TRBJ2-1 gives the whole variable domain EAGVTQSPTHLIKTRGQQATLRCSPISGHTSVYWYQQALGLGLQFLLWYDEGEERNRGNFPPRFSGRQFPNYSSELNVNALELEDSALYLCASTLSFQGEQFFGPGTRLTVL.

This clone showed up just a few times. V is TRBV6-2 or TRBV6-3 and J is TRBJ2-3; the match to TRBD2 covers 11 bases. Trimming at V came to 5 bases and at J to 0 bases, leaving 10 bases not matched to a gene. The CDR3 length is 18 residues. Germline CDR1 reads MNHEY; CDR2 reads SVGEGT. The CDR3 region has the DNA TGTGCCAGCAGTCACCCGATAATAGCGGGAGGGAGCACAGATACGCAGTATTTT. Translating it yields CASSHPIIAGGSTDTQYF.

The J gene is TRBJ2-3, the V gene TRBV16; no clear D gene. This CDR3 is built from 12 residues. V was shortened by 2 bases and J by 6 bases, with 6 bases between the two germline ends. Germline V gives CDR1 KGHSY, CDR2 FQNENV. The DNA for the CDR3 is TGTGCCAGCAGCCAACGGGTGGATACGCAGTATTTT. Encoded protein: CASSQRVDTQYF.